This T cell receptor (beta chain) was identified during a study of T-cell reconstitution after alpha-beta-depleted transplantation in children. Study-wide results and caveats: It was newly produced T cells that mostly accounted for T-cell counts and diversity one year after transplant. There were reportedly several hundred expanded graft clones from which alpha-beta T cells came about two months after transplant.

This clonotype appeared once. Its antigen remains unidentified. This may come from a read error, since a much larger clone is one base off. The germline V gene encodes CDR1 SGHRS and CDR2 YFSETQ. CDR3 length: 14 amino acids. V was pared by 0 bases and J by 3 bases, with 10 bases between. The library targeted TCRbeta and was prepared with unique molecular identifiers. TCRdb used MiXCR to reprocess the PCR reads, holding one entry per CDR3 protein. The sample lists about 98,000 distinct CDR3 sequences, approximately 6% occurring once. The starting material was PBMCs, mostly from graft donor cells, obtained 60 days after TCRalphabeta/CD19-depleted stem cell transplant. The chain recombines TRBV5-1 with TRBJ2-7, with no clear D. The sequence came from a female patient under 10 years old who had a stem cell transplant for Fanconi anemia, so the T cells may come from the graft donor. The CDR3 reads CASSLDVRLYEQYF. DNA of the CDR3: TGCGCCAGCAGCTTGGACGTGAGACTCTACGAGCAGTACTTC.